Detailed here is one T cell receptor beta chain. This entry belongs to a study of blood T cell repertoires in COVID-19. About the study: The United States, Italy and Spain were the sources of the acute and convalescent COVID-19 samples. PBMCs, B-cell-depleted T cells, or T cells were the source of the cDNA or gDNA that made up the material.

Seattle enrolled patients during active infection and tracked them longitudinally. Germline CDR1 and CDR2: MNHNY and SVGAGI (reference sequence). The CDR3 has 14 residues. Trimming removed 6 bases from V and 1 base from J, with 12 bases in between. Assay: immunoSEQ multiplex PCR; the TCRdb copy retains only in-frame clones and omits some. The table lists about 57,000 clones, around 90% of them singletons. Sequenced material: peripheral blood. V gene TRBV6-6 combines with J gene TRBJ1-1, with a weak D call TRBD1 (6 bases). This receptor was obtained from a woman over 75 with COVID-19, enrolled during active disease. CDR3 coding DNA: TGTGCCAGCAGACCAGGGGAATCGAACACTGAAGCTTTCTTT. It translates to CASRPGESNTEAFF.